This T cell receptor beta chain was sequenced in a study of human T cells and chemical hapten exposure. Whole-study findings and limits: Every donor had alopecia, and their immune response may therefore differ from healthy people's. Those TCRs sitting above 1 in 1000 frequency stayed the same with DPC sensitization.

Time point specified: patch test 3, about 24 weeks after DPC sensitization. Treatment here: therapeutic diphenylcyclopropenone sensitization with weekly scalp DPC. The study enrolled 18 to 70-year-old alopecia patients suitable for DPC. Each CDR3 protein is one row after TCRdb ran MiXCR on the RACE reads. The table lists about 48,000 distinct CDR3 sequences, roughly 9.5% of them singletons, with 16% in the top ten. This clonotype was observed a handful of times. Its antigen is not known. Trimming shortened V by 1 base and J by 8 bases, and 14 bases separated the two germline ends. There are 14 residues in the CDR3. Germline V lookup: CDR1 MNHNS, CDR2 SASEGT.

The V call is TRBV6-1, the J call TRBJ1-2; D unresolved. Here the sequenced sample was whole blood, taken in connection with sensitization to the hapten diphenylcyclopropenone (DPC). This receptor was identified in a woman in her thirties or forties with alopecia areata. Some clones in this sample may be carry-over from other donors' samples. CDR3 coding DNA: TGTGCCAGCAGTGAAGAGCCACGGTCGCACGGCTACACCTTC. Translation gives CASSEEPRSHGYTF.